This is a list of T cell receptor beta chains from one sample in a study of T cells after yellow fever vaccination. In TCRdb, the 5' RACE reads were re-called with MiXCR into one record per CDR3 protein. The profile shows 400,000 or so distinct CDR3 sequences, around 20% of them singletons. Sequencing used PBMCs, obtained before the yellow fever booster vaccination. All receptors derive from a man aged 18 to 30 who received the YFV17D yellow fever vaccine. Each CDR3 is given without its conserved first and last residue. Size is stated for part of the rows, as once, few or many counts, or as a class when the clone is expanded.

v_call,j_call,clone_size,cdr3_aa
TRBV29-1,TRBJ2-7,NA,SVEGRDPYEQY
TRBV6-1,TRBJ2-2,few,ASREVRVNTGELF
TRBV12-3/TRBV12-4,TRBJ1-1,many,ASTLGGVHTEAF
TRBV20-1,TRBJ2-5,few,SATYWETQY
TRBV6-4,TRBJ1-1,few,ASSDTKGEAF
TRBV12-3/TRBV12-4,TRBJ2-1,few,ASNRKSYGSNEQF
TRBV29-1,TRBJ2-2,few,SARGGSDTGELF
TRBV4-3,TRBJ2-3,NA,ASSQELGNTQY
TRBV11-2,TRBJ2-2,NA,ASSLAGTSSGELF
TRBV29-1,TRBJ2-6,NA,SALGTDSGANVLT
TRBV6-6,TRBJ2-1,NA,ASSTLSGGPYNEQF
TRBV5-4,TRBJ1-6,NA,ASSLDGAGGSPLH
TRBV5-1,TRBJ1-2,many,ASSLGPYGYT
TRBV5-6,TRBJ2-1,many,ASSVRSTSGEQF